The 21 T cell receptor beta chains below were found in one sample sequenced in a study of human T cells and chemical hapten exposure. Time point denoted: pre-sensitization, week 0. Treatment meaning: therapeutic diphenylcyclopropenone sensitization with weekly scalp DPC. TCRdb re-called the RACE reads with MiXCR, one entry per CDR3 protein. The sample records 35,000 to 45,000 distinct CDR3 sequences, around an eighth being singletons. The sample consisted of whole blood, taken in connection with sensitization to the hapten diphenylcyclopropenone (DPC). The receptors were gathered from a woman younger than 45 with alopecia areata. Some clones in this sample may be carry-over from other donors' samples.

This clonotype was seen only a few times. The V gene is TRBV2, the J gene TRBJ2-7; 7 bases match TRBD1. After removal of 6 bases from V and 4 bases from J, the junction contained 3 bases not matched to a gene. Germline CDR1 is SNHLY and CDR2 is FYNNEI. The CDR3 covers 12 residues. CDR3 sequence (DNA): TGTGCCAGCAGGGACAGGCTTTACGAGCAGTACTTC. Its translation: CASRDRLYEQYF.

There are many counts of this clonotype. V is TRBV27 and J is TRBJ2-7; 11 bases fit TRBD2. Germline-derived CDR1 and CDR2 are MNHEY and SMNVEV (reference sequence). This CDR3 region has 14 residues. V shed 8 bases and J 1 base; nucleotides not matched to a gene: 4. The CDR3 spells CASRLAGHSYEQYF. The CDR3 DNA reads as TGTGCCAGCCGACTAGCGGGACATTCCTACGAGCAGTACTTC.

The table lists this clonotype with a count of one. This may be a read error, as it is one base from a much larger clone. The V gene is TRBV2, the J gene TRBJ1-1; the D is unclear. The V and J ends lost 5 bases and 5 bases respectively, with 12 bases between them. The CDR3 covers 13 residues. CDR1 and CDR2 (germline): SNHLY, FYNNEI. The CDR3 region has the DNA TGTGCCAGCAGTTGGACCCCGAGGACTGAAGCTTTCTTT. Amino acids: CASSWTPRTEAFF.

This clonotype has a count of ten or more. For the CDR3, the DNA is TGTGCCAGCAGTCGCCGACGGGAAATTCAGTACTTC. It translates to CASSRRREIQYF. The chain joins TRBV28 to TRBJ2-4, with D possibly being TRBD2 (5 bases). CDR1 is MDHEN and CDR2 is SYDVKM in the germline V gene. The V and J ends lost 5 bases and 10 bases respectively, with 12 bases between them. CDR3 length equals 12 residues.

The V call is TRBV28, the J call TRBJ2-5, with 11 positions matching TRBD2. The CDR3 is 16 residues long. The V segment lost 4 bases and the J segment 1 base; nucleotides outside the gene matches: 5. CDR1 MDHEN and CDR2 SYDVKM come from the germline V gene. The CDR3 nucleotides read TGTGCCAGCAGTTCCACCGGGACTAGCGGCCAAGAGACCCAGTACTTC. This encodes CASSSTGTSGQETQYF.

V is TRBV2 and J is TRBJ2-1; D may be TRBD2 (5 bases). Germline V gene data show CDR1 as SNHLY and CDR2 as FYNNEI. Deletions cut 7 bases from V and 8 bases from J, with 15 bases between. The CDR3 sequence is 13 residues long. CDR3 bases: TGTGCCAGCAAGAATAACCTGGACTATGAGCAGTTCTTC. Residues: CASKNNLDYEQFF.

There are many counts of this clonotype. CDR3 protein: CASSQISGGRGIQYF. CDR3 in DNA: TGTGCCAGCAGCCAAATTAGCGGGGGGAGAGGCATTCAGTACTTC. The J gene is TRBJ2-4, the V gene TRBV4-2; 10 nucleotides match TRBD2. Looked up from germline, CDR1 is LGHNA and CDR2 is YNFKEQ. V shed 2 bases and J 9 bases; nucleotides not matched to a gene: 7. The CDR3 is 15 amino acids.

In this sample, this clonotype turned up a few times. The chain recombines TRBV27 with TRBJ2-3; D is possibly TRBD1 or TRBD2 (5 bases each). V was clipped by 6 bases and J by 0 bases, with 7 bases between them. Germline values: CDR1 MNHEY, CDR2 SMNVEV (reference sequence). CDR3 length equals 13 residues. The chain's CDR3 is CASRWGSTDTQYF. In nucleotides, the CDR3 is TGTGCCAGCAGGTGGGGGAGCACAGATACGCAGTATTTT.

This clonotype was seen only a few times. V is TRBV6-6 and J is TRBJ2-3; 12 nucleotides align to TRBD2. In germline, CDR1 is MNHNY, CDR2 SVGAGI (reference sequence). V gave up 8 bases and J gave up 5 bases; unmatched junction bases: 8. This CDR3 is built from 15 residues. The CDR3 nucleotides read TGTGCCAGCGGTAGACTAGCGGGAGTGAAAGATACGCAGTATTTT. It is translated as CASGRLAGVKDTQYF.

The table lists this clonotype with many counts. V is TRBV28 and J is TRBJ2-7; tentatively, D is TRBD1 (6 bases). The V gene lost 6 bases and the J gene lost 6 bases, with 15 bases spanning the gap. CDR3 length: 13 amino acids. Germline lookup yields CDR1 MDHEN and CDR2 SYDVKM. The CDR3 sequence is CASSRGGIGEQYF. Written as DNA, the CDR3 is TGTGCCAGCAGCCGAGGGGGTATAGGCGAGCAGTACTTC.

This chain connects TRBV29-1 to TRBJ2-3; 8 bases agree with TRBD2. Per the germline V gene, CDR1 is SQVTM and CDR2 is ANQGSEA. This CDR3 is 13 amino acids long. Trimming at V came to 6 bases and at J to 6 bases, leaving 8 bases not matched to a gene. Here the CDR3 reads CSVRAGVGDTQYF. CDR3 DNA: TGCAGCGTCCGAGCGGGAGTCGGGGATACGCAGTATTTT.

This clonotype was picked up many times. The chain carries TRBV6-1 and TRBJ1-5; D unclear. Looked up from germline, CDR1 is MNHNS and CDR2 is SASEGT. V lost 5 bases and J lost 5, with 10 bases in between. The CDR3 sequence is 13 residues long. The CDR3 nucleotides read TGTGCCAGCAGTCTCACAGCGGATCAGCCCCAGCATTTT. Protein: CASSLTADQPQHF.

The chain employs TRBV4-2 and TRBJ2-6; 7 bases agree with TRBD1. The CDR3 extends over 19 amino acids. The V gene's germline CDR1 is LGHNA and CDR2 YNFKEQ. V dropped 0 bases and J dropped 0; count of bases not matched to a gene: 8. The CDR3 region has the DNA TGTGCCAGCAGCCAAGACCGGAGACAGGGAGACTCTGGGGCCAACGTCCTGACTTTC. It yields the protein CASSQDRRQGDSGANVLTF.

The V gene is TRBV5-1, the J gene TRBJ2-2; possibly TRBD2 for D (6 bases). The CDR3 extends over 16 amino acids. CDR1 SGHRS and CDR2 YFSETQ come from the germline V gene. Trimming left V 4 bases short and J 0 bases short, with 13 bases between. CDR3 DNA sequence: TGCGCCAGCAGCCGAGATGGGAGGACGAACACCGGGGAGCTGTTTTTT. It codes for CASSRDGRTNTGELFF. Full variable domain (missing parts from reference TRBV5-1 and TRBJ2-2): KAGVTQTPRYLIKTRGQQVTLSCSPISGHRSVSWYQQTPGQGLQFLFEYFSETQRNKGNFPGRFSGRQFSNSRSEMNVSTLELGDSALYLCASSRDGRTNTGELFFGEGSRLTVL.

This clonotype was seen at least ten times. The genes are TRBV4-3 and TRBJ2-1, with D perhaps matching TRBD1 or TRBD2 (5 bases each). Germline V gives CDR1 LGHNA, CDR2 YSLEER. The CDR3 extends over 15 amino acids. Trimming shortened V by 4 bases and J by 7 bases, and 17 bases separated the two germline ends. CDR3 sequence: CASSRGGSGGNEQFF. The CDR3 DNA is TGCGCCAGCAGCCGTGGGGGATCCGGCGGTAATGAGCAGTTCTTC.

This clonotype was seen more than once but under ten times. The gene calls are TRBV11-2 and TRBJ2-1; perhaps TRBD2 as D (6 bases). Germline CDR1 reads SGHAT; CDR2 reads FQNNGV. This CDR3 has 12 amino acids. The V end lost 5 bases, the J end lost 8 bases, and 10 bases lay between the germline ends. CDR3 sequence (DNA): TGTGCCAGCAGCCAGACTAGATATGAGCAGTTCTTC. Translation: CASSQTRYEQFF. The full variable domain, its missing parts supplied by reference TRBV11-2 and TRBJ2-1, is EAGVAQSPRYKIIEKRQSVAFWCNPISGHATLYWYQQILGQGPKLLIQFQNNGVVDDSQLPKDRFSAERLKGVDSTLKIQPAKLEDSAVYLCASSQTRYEQFFGPGTRLTVL.

In its sample, this clonotype was seen many times. V gene TRBV6-6 combines with J gene TRBJ1-5; the D is unclear. Between the trimmed V and J ends, which lost 6 bases and 0 bases, there was a span of 6 bases. This CDR3 region has 13 residues. Germline-derived CDR1 and CDR2 are MNHNY and SVGAGI (reference sequence). The CDR3 region is CASRSYSNQPQHF. The CDR3 coding sequence is TGTGCCAGCAGGAGCTATAGCAATCAGCCCCAGCATTTT.

This clonotype was counted only a few times. The V gene is TRBV7-8, the J gene TRBJ1-2; 9 nucleotides align to TRBD1. This CDR3 is built from 16 residues. J lost 7 bases, V lost 4 bases, and 13 bases had no gene match. CDR1 is SGHVS and CDR2 is FQNEAQ in the germline V gene. The CDR3 is CASSSVARTGVSGYTF. CDR3 sequence (DNA): TGTGCCAGCAGCTCGGTGGCCAGGACAGGGGTTTCTGGCTACACCTTC.

The chain joins TRBV7-3 to TRBJ2-1; a possible D gene is TRBD2 (6 bases). Trimming pared 5 bases from V and 10 bases from J, leaving 12 bases between. Germline V gene data show CDR1 as SGHTA and CDR2 as FQGTGA. This CDR3 is built from 12 residues. CDR3 in amino acids: CASSLSGLEQFF. The CDR3 coding sequence is TGTGCCAGCAGCCTCAGCGGGTTAGAGCAGTTCTTC.

This clonotype was seen a few times. The V gene is TRBV7-6, the J gene TRBJ2-1; D might be TRBD1 (6 bases). Germline CDR1 reads SGHVS; CDR2 reads FNYEAQ. This CDR3 has 13 amino acids. V gave up 7 bases and J gave up 8 bases, with 15 bases separating them. The CDR3 protein is CASTPVQGHEQFF. Written as DNA, the CDR3 is TGTGCCAGCACCCCCGTCCAGGGGCATGAGCAGTTCTTC.

This clonotype was seen many times. The chain employs TRBV4-1 and TRBJ2-3; 8 bases match TRBD2. Losses at the gene ends were 1 base for V and 6 bases for J; bases not matched to a gene: 6. The CDR3 is 15 residues long. CDR1 and CDR2 from the germline V gene are MGHRA and YSYEKL. The CDR3 bases are TGCGCCAGCAGCCAAGCCGGGACTAGTGCGGATACGCAGTATTTT. This codes for CASSQAGTSADTQYF.